The T cell receptor beta chain under discussion was sequenced for a study of cytomegalovirus exposure and HLA in healthy donors. Study context: T cells numbering 150 million to 200 million yielded some 100 million unique TCR beta sequences in an earlier analysis.

V dropped 6 bases and J dropped 4 bases, with 9 bases sitting between them. Germline V lookup: CDR1 MDHEN, CDR2 SYDVKM. This CDR3 is 13 amino acids long. The sample holds a few counts of this clone. PCR amplification relied on 60 Vbeta primers (plus 13 Jbeta primers). TCRdb's table, derived via immunoSEQ multiplex PCR, lists solely in-frame clones and lacks some. The sample consists of roughly 150,000 clones, 64% of them appearing once. The V gene is TRBV28, the J gene TRBJ1-4; D gene uncertain. The sample was PBMCs. The TCR sequence derives from a woman in her 30s in good health and CMV-seropositive. CDR3 loop: CASRSLSNEKLFF. The CDR3 region has the DNA TGTGCCAGCAGATCATTGAGTAATGAAAAACTGTTTTTT.